The rows below give T cell receptor beta chains drawn from one sample of a study of T-cell memory formation after mild COVID-19. TCRdb itself ran the 5' RACE reads through MiXCR, one entry per CDR3 protein. Among 400,000 to 550,000 distinct CDR3 sequences listed, roughly 25% were seen once. The sequencing input was PBMCs or a T cell subset sorted from them (not recorded which). The source is an adult woman who had mild COVID-19 (a few samples of this study predate the infection). Cell type and time point are not known. CDR3s include the opening cysteine and the closing phenylalanine or tryptophan. A D gene is named only where the DNA matches it firmly. A clone size is listed for some rows: how often the clone was seen (once, few, many), or a class if it is expanded.

v_call	j_call	clone_size	d_call	cdr3_nt	cdr3_aa
TRBV30	TRBJ1-2	few	-	TGTGCCTGGAGTGTACGAGGCAGGGCTAACTATGGCTACACCTTC	CAWSVRGRANYGYTF
TRBV5-1	TRBJ1-1	-	-	TGCGCCAGCAGCTACCACTACCTCGCGGGGCTGAACACTGAAGCTTTCTTT	CASSYHYLAGLNTEAFF
TRBV6-5	TRBJ1-1	-	-	TGTGCCAGCAGACCCTATGGGCGTAACACTGAAGCTTTCTTT	CASRPYGRNTEAFF
TRBV27	TRBJ1-1	-	-	TGTGCCAGCACCCTACATACTGGGAACACTGAAGCTTTCTTT	CASTLHTGNTEAFF
TRBV4-3	TRBJ2-6	-	-	TGCGCCAGCAGCCTCCGGGGCGCCACGGACGTCCTGACTTTC	CASSLRGATDVLTF
TRBV25-1	TRBJ2-2	few	-	TGTGCCAGCAGTGAATACCACCCGCCCGGGGAGCTGTTTTTT	CASSEYHPPGELFF
TRBV12-3/TRBV12-4	TRBJ1-1	few	-	TGTGCCAGCAGTCCCTTGGGGGTTCTGAACACTGAAGCTTTCTTT	CASSPLGVLNTEAFF
TRBV12-3/TRBV12-4	TRBJ1-1	-	TRBD1	TGTGCCAGCAGCTTGGATCCGACAGGGAGAACTGAAGCTTTCTTT	CASSLDPTGRTEAFF
TRBV7-9	TRBJ2-1	few	-	TGTGCCAGCATCCTAGGAGAGGGTAAGGGACACAATGAGCAGTTCTTC	CASILGEGKGHNEQFF
TRBV7-3	TRBJ2-7	-	-	TGTGCCAGCAGCTTAGGAGGGGAGAGCTCCTACGAGCAGTACTTC	CASSLGGESSYEQYF
TRBV14	TRBJ1-1	once	-	TGTGCCAGCAGCCGCCAGGGGCTGGTTAATACTGAAGCTTTCTTT	CASSRQGLVNTEAFF
TRBV20-1	TRBJ1-1	-	TRBD1	TGCGCCGACCAGGGGGTCAACACTGAAGCTTTCTTT	CADQGVNTEAFF
TRBV25-1	TRBJ2-5	-	TRBD2	TGTGCCAGCAGTGCAACCGGGACTAGCGTACAAGAGACCCAGTACTTC	CASSATGTSVQETQYF
TRBV20-1	TRBJ2-2	-	-	TGCAGTGCTAGGAAGGGGTCGCGGCAGACCGGGGAGCTGTTTTTT	CSARKGSRQTGELFF
TRBV7-9	TRBJ2-7	-	TRBD2	TGTGCCAGCAGCCTAGGGACTAGCGGGAGGTTCTACGAGCAGTACTTC	CASSLGTSGRFYEQYF
TRBV7-6	TRBJ2-3	-	TRBD1	TGTGCCAGCACTGGTGGACAGGACACAGATACGCAGTATTTT	CASTGGQDTDTQYF
TRBV7-8	TRBJ1-3	few	TRBD1	TGTGCCAGCAGCTTAGGGGACAGCTCTGGAAACACCATATATTTT	CASSLGDSSGNTIYF
TRBV5-5	TRBJ2-5	few	-	TGTGCCAGCAGCTTTGGCCCGTCCCAAGAGACCCAGTACTTC	CASSFGPSQETQYF
TRBV24-1	TRBJ2-7	-	-	TGTGCCACCAGTTCGGGTCCTTCCCCCTACGAGCAGTACTTC	CATSSGPSPYEQYF
TRBV23-1	TRBJ2-1	-	-	TGCGCCAGCAGTCAAGAGAGGACAAGAAAGTGGGGGGAGCAGTTCTTC	CASSQERTRKWGEQFF
TRBV11-2	TRBJ2-7	few	-	TGTGCCAGCAGCAACCAGGGGTACGAGCAGTACTTC	CASSNQGYEQYF
TRBV12-3/TRBV12-4	TRBJ2-7	few	TRBD1	TGTGCCAGTACAACAGGGGCCCACGAGCAGTACTTC	CASTTGAHEQYF
TRBV29-1	TRBJ2-1	-	-	TGCAGCGTTGGACGTCAGAACAATGAGCAGTTCTTC	CSVGRQNNEQFF
TRBV24-1	TRBJ2-1	-	TRBD2	TGTGCCACCAGTGGATCCACCCATTTCGGGACTACTAATATGGTTGAGCAGTTCTTC	CATSGSTHFGTTNMVEQFF
TRBV9	TRBJ2-7	-	-	TGTGCCAGCAGCGTAGGAGACTCCTCGTGGATGGAGCAGTACTTC	CASSVGDSSWMEQYF
TRBV7-7	TRBJ1-3	-	-	TGTGCCAGCAGCTTAAGTACAGGACCTGGAAACACCATATATTTT	CASSLSTGPGNTIYF
TRBV12-3/TRBV12-4	TRBJ2-2	-	TRBD2	TGTGCCAGCACCAACCTAGCGGCAAACACCGGGGAGCTGTTTTTT	CASTNLAANTGELFF
TRBV6-2/TRBV6-3	TRBJ2-5	-	TRBD1	TGTGCCAGCAGTGGGGACAGACAGTACTTC	CASSGDRQYF
TRBV4-1	TRBJ1-2	-	-	TGCGCCAGCAGCCAAGGGAACACTGGCTACACCTTC	CASSQGNTGYTF
TRBV12-3/TRBV12-4	TRBJ1-1	few	-	TGTGCCAGCACCTCTGAGACTGAAGCTTTCTTT	CASTSETEAFF
TRBV12-3/TRBV12-4	TRBJ2-3	-	-	TGTGCCAGCACCCCGTGGGGCCGAGGGGATACGCAGTATTTT	CASTPWGRGDTQYF
TRBV4-1	TRBJ2-5	-	-	TGCGCCAGCAGCCATGACGTGGGAGGAGAGACCCAGTACTTC	CASSHDVGGETQYF
TRBV5-1	TRBJ2-5	-	TRBD2	TGCGCCAGCAGCTGGGCCGGTGCGGGGGGACAAGAGACCCAGTACTTC	CASSWAGAGGQETQYF
TRBV30	TRBJ2-1	few	TRBD1	TGTGCCTGGGGGATTCCCGGGACAGGAGTCCTCAGTGAGCAGTTCTTC	CAWGIPGTGVLSEQFF
TRBV6-5	TRBJ2-5	few	-	TGTGCCAGCAGTTACTCCCCAGGGCAAGAGACCCAGTACTTC	CASSYSPGQETQYF
TRBV20-1	TRBJ2-3	once	-	TGCAGTGCTGTGGAGAGTGGCCCAGATACGCAGTATTTT	CSAVESGPDTQYF
TRBV5-1	TRBJ2-7	many	-	TGCGCCAGCAGCTTCCGGTTTCAGGACGAGCAGTACTTC	CASSFRFQDEQYF
TRBV5-1	TRBJ2-7	many	-	TGCGCCAGCAGCCGTACCGGGAGTCCCTCTTCCCTCAGTTCCTACGAGCAGTACTTC	CASSRTGSPSSLSSYEQYF